The rows below give T cell receptor beta chains drawn from one sample of a study of naive and memory T cell subsets. TCRdb used MiXCR to reprocess the UMI-ligation and nested PCR reads, holding one entry per CDR3 protein. The table lists about 37,000 distinct CDR3 sequences, more than 9.5% of them singletons. The specimen comprised skin, sampled from a tuberculin skin test site. All receptors derive from an adult in good health. Both conserved end residues are part of each CDR3.

length,J,V,CDR3
15,TRBJ1-2,TRBV20-1,CSASSTGSMLEGYTF
13,TRBJ1-3,TRBV27,CASSPAYGNTIYF
14,TRBJ2-5,TRBV5-6,CASSLWGGQETQYF
16,TRBJ1-5,TRBV10-3,CAISESKLSSNQPQHF
15,TRBJ2-7,TRBV3-1,CASSPAGGSSYEQYF
15,TRBJ2-3,TRBV20-1,CSARELTSGTDTQYF
16,TRBJ1-5,TRBV6-6,CASSPQDGFGNQPQHF
15,TRBJ1-1,TRBV5-6,CASSIGGQLYTEAFF
15,TRBJ2-7,TRBV10-2,CASSVSGGLTYEQYF
15,TRBJ1-1,TRBV27,CASNKGGRVGTEAFF
13,TRBJ2-5,TRBV20-1,CSAAGLGPETQYF
16,TRBJ2-6,TRBV18,CASSPVSETGANVLTF
16,TRBJ2-3,TRBV18,CASSPPLRGRTDTQYF
15,TRBJ1-6,TRBV6-6,CASSYGGQGNSPLHF
16,TRBJ2-7,TRBV6-6,CASTDPGTSRSYEQYF
15,TRBJ2-2,TRBV9,CASSVGAANTGELFF
12,TRBJ2-3,TRBV12-3/TRBV12-4,CASSFGGYTQYF
14,TRBJ1-2,TRBV12-3/TRBV12-4,CASSLASAIFGYTF
13,TRBJ2-1,TRBV4-1,CASSGTNYNEQFF
11,TRBJ2-7,TRBV28,CASSTEYEQYF
11,TRBJ2-7,TRBV20-1,CSARGQVVTVF
12,TRBJ1-2,TRBV29-1,CSVEEQIYGYTF
11,TRBJ1-1,TRBV28,CASSKRYEAFF
14,TRBJ1-2,TRBV20-1,CSARDSSLFYGYTF
15,TRBJ2-1,TRBV7-8,CASSLPGSTYNEQFF
14,TRBJ2-7,TRBV2,CASRQLAGDGEQYF
15,TRBJ2-4,TRBV3-1,CASSQGGLAVDLQYF
19,TRBJ2-1,TRBV28,CASKSGAPQGRGSYNEQFF
17,TRBJ1-5,TRBV15,CATSRDRAGSSNQPQHF
14,TRBJ1-6,TRBV28,CASSSAWHNSPLHF
13,TRBJ2-7,TRBV12-3/TRBV12-4,CASRAPGQYEQYF
14,TRBJ1-1,TRBV3-1,CASSEGGLGSEAFF
18,TRBJ2-6,TRBV2,CASSGGLKWDSGANVLTF
15,TRBJ2-5,TRBV6-5,CASSSSGRRVETQYF
16,TRBJ2-3,TRBV7-8,CASSLSSGGAGDTQYF
15,TRBJ2-6,TRBV9,CASSVGGTGANVLTF
14,TRBJ1-1,TRBV15,CATSRARAVGPAFF
15,TRBJ2-1,TRBV6-2/TRBV6-3,CASHRLAGGYNEQFF
15,TRBJ2-1,TRBV11-1,CASSLGQPIYNEQFF
15,TRBJ2-6,TRBV7-8,CASSLALSGANVLTF
16,TRBJ2-5,TRBV6-5,CASSYSSGLIQETQYF
15,TRBJ2-1,TRBV5-1,CASSSQGSRNNEQFF
15,TRBJ1-4,TRBV5-6,CASSLSWQGGEKLFF
15,TRBJ1-4,TRBV7-9,CASSPAGFPGEKLFF
15,TRBJ2-1,TRBV6-1,CASSELAEGYNEQFF
14,TRBJ2-1,TRBV19,CASSNRGGDNEQFF
13,TRBJ2-3,TRBV7-2,CASSSRDRDTQYF